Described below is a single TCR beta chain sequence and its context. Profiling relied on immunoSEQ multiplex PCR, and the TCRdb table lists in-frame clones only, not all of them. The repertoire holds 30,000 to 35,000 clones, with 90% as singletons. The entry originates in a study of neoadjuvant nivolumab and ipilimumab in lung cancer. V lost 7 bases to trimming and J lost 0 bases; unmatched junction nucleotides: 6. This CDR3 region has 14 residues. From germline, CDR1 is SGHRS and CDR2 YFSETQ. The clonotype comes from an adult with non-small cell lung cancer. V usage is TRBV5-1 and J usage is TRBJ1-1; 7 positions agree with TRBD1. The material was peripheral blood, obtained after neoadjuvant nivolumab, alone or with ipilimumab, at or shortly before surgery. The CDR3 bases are TGCGCCAGCCGAACAGGGACAGTGAACACTGAAGCTTTCTTT. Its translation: CASRTGTVNTEAFF. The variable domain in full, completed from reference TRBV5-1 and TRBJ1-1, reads KAGVTQTPRYLIKTRGQQVTLSCSPISGHRSVSWYQQTPGQGLQFLFEYFSETQRNKGNFPGRFSGRQFSNSRSEMNVSTLELGDSALYLCASRTGTVNTEAFFGQGTRLTVV.